What follows is one T cell receptor (beta chain) and its context. Antigen specificity is unknown. The CDR3 has 16 residues. Germline-derived CDR1 and CDR2 are MGHRA and YSYEKL. V lost 5 bases, J lost 1 base, and 17 bases lay in between. Some clones are missing from TCRdb's copy, which holds only in-frame ones; the method was immunoSEQ multiplex PCR. The sample has nearly 1 million clones, 76% seen once. The record originates from a study of shared clonotypes between healthy human individuals. Study findings and constraints: With a few donors compared, 4.5% to 6.5% of naive CD4 clonotypes were shared.

Source material: memory CD4+ T cells sorted from blood. Documented subset: CD45RA-negative fraction. The chain joins TRBV4-1 to TRBJ1-2; D might be TRBD1 (6 bases). The receptor comes from a man aged 18 to 30 in good health. CDR3 sequence: CASSVQEGVNNYGYTF. Here the CDR3 DNA reads TGCGCCAGCAGCGTCCAGGAGGGGGTAAATAACTATGGCTACACCTTC.